This T cell receptor (beta chain) was identified in a study of shared clonotypes between healthy human individuals. Trimming stripped 3 bases from V and 2 bases from J, with 12 bases between. CDR3 length equals 15 residues. The germline gives CDR1 SGDLS, CDR2 YYNGEE. CD45RO-negative, CCR7-positively selected cells formed the naive CD8 fraction, excluding terminally differentiated effector memory CD45RA+ cells. Data came from immunoSEQ multiplex PCR; TCRdb stores just in-frame clones and leaves some out. The sample lists some 2,100,000 clones, around 93% occurring once. The receptor comes from a young man in good health. Some clones in this sample may be carry-over from other donors' samples. Sequencing was done on a sample of naive CD8+ T cells from PBMCs. This rearrangement joins TRBV9 to TRBJ2-1, with D hard to call. CDR3 bases: TGTGCCAGCAGCGGTCCACCAAACCCCTACAATGAGCAGTTCTTC. It encodes CASSGPPNPYNEQFF.